The subject of this entry is one T cell receptor (beta chain). What it binds is unknown. This sample was taken from a study of T-cell reconstitution after alpha-beta-depleted transplantation in children. Findings and limits, study-wide: At one year after transplant, newly produced T cells mostly accounted for T-cell counts and diversity. Some patients showed high day-60 TCRbeta diversity, which derived from surviving recipient T cells and thymic progenitors. In patients about two months after transplant, alpha-beta T cells reportedly arose from several hundred expanded graft clones.

CDR1 SGHAT and CDR2 FQNNGV come from the germline V gene. V dropped 1 base and J dropped 7 bases, with 8 bases sitting between them. The CDR3 is made up of 13 amino acids. A TCRbeta library incorporating unique molecular identifiers was prepared. In TCRdb, the PCR reads were re-called with MiXCR into one record per CDR3 protein. The sample gives hundreds of thousands of distinct CDR3 sequences, roughly 16% of which show up once; roughly 5% is in the top ten. The rearrangement links TRBV11-2 to TRBJ2-1; D is unclear. The starting material was PBMCs, mostly from graft donor cells, obtained 360 days after TCRalphabeta/CD19-depleted stem cell transplant. This TCR derives from a male patient younger than 18 who had a stem cell transplant for acute lymphoblastic leukemia, so the T cells may come from the graft donor. The CDR3 DNA reads TGTGCCAGCAGCTTAGGGCCCGAGAATGAGCAGTTCTTC. Translated, it gives CASSLGPENEQFF.